Described below is a single TCR delta chain sequence and its context. The protein TCRdb gives is from a much larger clone and does not agree with this DNA's translation at residue 7, likely a read error; the protein shown here comes from the DNA. Both TRG and TRD chains were sequenced from each sorted sample. TCRdb re-identified clones in the multiplex PCR reads via CATT. In the table there are around 89,000 delta-chain clones, 1.4% of which are singletons. This sample was included in a study of γδ T cells in repeated Plasmodium falciparum infection. Study information: Age- and gender-matched Australian children served as comparison for malaria-exposed Malian children. Four controlled malaria infections with P. falciparum NF54 spanned about 640 days.

This sequence was found in a pool of human donors (malaria-infected and uninfected, not separated). Sequences were obtained from gamma-delta T cells from blood.

The CDR3 DNA reads as TGTGCTCTTGGGGGCCCCCACACGGACACCGATAAACTCATCTTT. It is translated as CALGGPHTDTDKLIF. The chain has TRDV1 and TRDJ1; D not certain. TCRdb is silent on the J gene; assignment here came from matching the DNA to germline. This CDR3 is built from 15 residues. The germline gives CDR1 TSWWSYY, CDR2 QGS. The germline V and J ends were trimmed by 4 bases and 0 bases, with 12 bases remaining between them.